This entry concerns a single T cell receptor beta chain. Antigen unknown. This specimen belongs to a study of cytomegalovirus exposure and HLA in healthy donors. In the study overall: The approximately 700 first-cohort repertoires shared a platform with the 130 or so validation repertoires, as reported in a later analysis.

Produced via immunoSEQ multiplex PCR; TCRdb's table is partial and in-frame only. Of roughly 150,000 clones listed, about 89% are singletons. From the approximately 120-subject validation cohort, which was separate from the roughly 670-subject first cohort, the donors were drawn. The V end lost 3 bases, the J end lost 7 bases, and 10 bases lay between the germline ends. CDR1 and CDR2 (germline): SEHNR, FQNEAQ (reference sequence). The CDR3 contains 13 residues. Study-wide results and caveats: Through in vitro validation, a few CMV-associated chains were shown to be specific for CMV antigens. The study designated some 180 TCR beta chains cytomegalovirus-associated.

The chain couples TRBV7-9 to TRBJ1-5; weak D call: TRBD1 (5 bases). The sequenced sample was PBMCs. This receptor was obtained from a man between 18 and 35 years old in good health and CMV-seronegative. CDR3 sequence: CASSLGRGQPQHF. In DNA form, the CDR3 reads TGTGCCAGCAGCTTGGGACGGGGGCAGCCCCAGCATTTT.